This TCR beta chain was found in a study of T cells in narcolepsy (dated by TCRdb to the late 2010s). The study in broad terms: The study enrolled patients with narcolepsy type 1 or type 2 (NT1, NT2) together with healthy control donors. To look for autoreactive T cells in narcolepsy patients that target self-antigens of hypocretin neurons (hypocretin, TRIB2), the study used TCR Vbeta sequencing to follow clonotypes in blood and CSF.

What the work shows at the level of the full study, not this receptor alone: HCRT-specific and TRIB2-specific autoreactive clonotypes were highlighted in plots that compared CD4+ T cell clonotypes in CSF versus blood from the same patient. Numbers of sequenced blood memory CD4+ clonotypes were comparable, averaging roughly 40,000 in patients and about 33,000 in controls. Autoreactive clonotypes were reported to be detected serially in the blood of the same patients and of different patients, but not in the blood of healthy controls. Certain blood memory CD4+ repertoires from patients and controls had no sequences that matched autoreactive T cell clones.

Concerning this clone itself: Its cognate antigen has yet to be identified. Qualities for individual bases were not recorded, and no much larger clone is one base off.

As encoded in the germline V gene (reference sequence), CDR1 is GTSNPN while CDR2 is SVGIG. From its cysteine to its phenylalanine, the CDR3 spans 16 amino acids. Just CDR3 DNA is preserved here, 48 bases in frame from base 1. After removal of 0 bases from V and 7 bases from J, the junction retains 5 bases not matched to a gene. The library was produced with the immunoSEQ multiplex PCR assay. The immuneACCESS repertoire file appears here via TCRdb, limited to in-frame rearrangements. These files lack a portion of the clones; in checked studies, under half of the deficit traces to unresolved V genes, and the cause of the others is not known. Across this sample there are around 30,000 clones, with almost 80% seen only once. The ten top clones hold roughly 3.5% of the sample. Memory CD4+ T cells were sorted ex vivo from peripheral blood of narcolepsy patients and healthy controls for TCR Vbeta sequencing.

The rearranged chain carries TRBV30 and TRBJ2-2, with 13 central nucleotides matching TRBD2. Source material: memory (CD45RA-) CD4+ T cells from blood. The label giving this sample's cell subset or site can be read as: memory T cells sorted ex vivo from peripheral blood. The clonotype was recovered from a human donor in good health. The CDR3 reads as follows: CAWSVGLAGWSGELFF. The DNA is TGTGCCTGGAGTGTGGGACTAGCGGGGTGGAGCGGGGAGCTGTTTTTT.